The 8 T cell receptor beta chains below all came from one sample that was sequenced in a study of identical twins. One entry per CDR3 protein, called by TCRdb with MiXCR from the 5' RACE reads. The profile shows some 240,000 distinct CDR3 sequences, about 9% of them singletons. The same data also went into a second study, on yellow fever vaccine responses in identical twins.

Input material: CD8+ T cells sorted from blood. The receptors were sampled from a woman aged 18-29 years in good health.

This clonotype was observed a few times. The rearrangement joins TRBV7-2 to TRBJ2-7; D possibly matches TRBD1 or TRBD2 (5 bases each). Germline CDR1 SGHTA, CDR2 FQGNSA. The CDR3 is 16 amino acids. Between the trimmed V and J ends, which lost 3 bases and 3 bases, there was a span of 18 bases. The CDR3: CASSLGPGTYDYEQYF. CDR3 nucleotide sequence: TGTGCCAGCAGCTTGGGGCCCGGGACCTACGACTACGAGCAGTACTTC.

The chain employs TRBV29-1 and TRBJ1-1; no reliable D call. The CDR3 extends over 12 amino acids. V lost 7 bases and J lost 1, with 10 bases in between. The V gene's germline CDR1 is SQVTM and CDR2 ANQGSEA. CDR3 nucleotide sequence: TGCAGCGCAAGAAACACGAACACTGAAGCTTTCTTT. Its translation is CSARNTNTEAFF.

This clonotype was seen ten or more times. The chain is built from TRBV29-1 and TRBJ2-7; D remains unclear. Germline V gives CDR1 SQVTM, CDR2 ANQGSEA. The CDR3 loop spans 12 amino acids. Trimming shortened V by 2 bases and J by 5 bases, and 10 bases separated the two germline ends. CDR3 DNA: TGCAGCGTTGAATGGGGTGTCCACGAGCAGTACTTC. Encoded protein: CSVEWGVHEQYF.

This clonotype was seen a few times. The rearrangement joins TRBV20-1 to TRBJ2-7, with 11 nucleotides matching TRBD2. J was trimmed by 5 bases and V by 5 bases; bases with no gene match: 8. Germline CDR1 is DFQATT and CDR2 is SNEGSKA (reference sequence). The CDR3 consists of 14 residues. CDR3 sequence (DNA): TGCAGTGCTGCATTAGCGGGAGGGGCGAACGAGCAGTACTTC. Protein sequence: CSAALAGGANEQYF.

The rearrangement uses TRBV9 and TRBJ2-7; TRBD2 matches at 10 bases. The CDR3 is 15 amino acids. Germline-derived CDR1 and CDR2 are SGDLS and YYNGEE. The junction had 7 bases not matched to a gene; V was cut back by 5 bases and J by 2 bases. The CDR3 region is CASSSRTSGTYEQYF. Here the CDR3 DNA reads TGTGCCAGCAGTAGTCGGACTAGCGGTACCTACGAGCAGTACTTC.

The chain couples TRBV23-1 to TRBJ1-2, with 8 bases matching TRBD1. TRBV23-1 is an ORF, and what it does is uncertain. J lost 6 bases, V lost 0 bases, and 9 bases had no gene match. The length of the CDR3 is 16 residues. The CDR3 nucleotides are TGCGCCAGCAGTCAATCTTGGGGCAGGGGGCCTGATGGCTACACCTTC. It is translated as CASSQSWGRGPDGYTF.

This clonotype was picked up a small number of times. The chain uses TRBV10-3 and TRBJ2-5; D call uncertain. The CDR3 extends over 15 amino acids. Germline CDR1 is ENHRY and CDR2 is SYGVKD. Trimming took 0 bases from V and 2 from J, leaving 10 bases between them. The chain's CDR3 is CAISESRGAQETQYF. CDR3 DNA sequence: TGTGCCATCAGTGAGTCACGAGGCGCGCAAGAGACCCAGTACTTC.

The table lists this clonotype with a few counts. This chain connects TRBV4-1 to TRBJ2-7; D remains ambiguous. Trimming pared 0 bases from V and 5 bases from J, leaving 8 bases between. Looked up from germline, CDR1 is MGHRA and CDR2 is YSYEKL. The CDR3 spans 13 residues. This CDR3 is CASSQEVPDEQYF. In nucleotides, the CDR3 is TGCGCCAGCAGCCAAGAAGTCCCCGACGAGCAGTACTTC.